This T cell receptor beta chain stems from a study of molecular identifiers for immune sequencing clone quantification. This clonotype was detected many times. Naive CD8 T cells, phenotype CD8+CD4-CCR7+CD45RA+, were sorted. TCRdb re-called the PCR reads with MiXCR, one entry per CDR3 protein. The sample consists of about 63,000 distinct CDR3 sequences, approximately 18% of them appearing once. Trimming took 4 bases from V and 2 from J, leaving 15 bases between them. The V gene's germline CDR1 is MNHEY and CDR2 SMNVEV (reference sequence). The length of the CDR3 is 15 residues. V gene TRBV27 combines with J gene TRBJ2-7, with D possibly being TRBD1 or TRBD2 (7 bases each). The sequence came from a human donor in good health. Some libraries in this study had Jurkat cell RNA spiked in. Material for sequencing was naive CD8+ T cells from blood, with Jurkat cell RNA spiked in. The subset: FACS-sorted CD8+CD4-CCR7+CD45RA+ naive T cells. The CDR3 DNA reads TGTGCCAGCAGTTCCGGGGGAGGGGGCCCCTACGAGCAGTACTTC. Protein product: CASSSGGGGPYEQYF.